The clone carrying this TCR beta chain was counted between two and nine times. The antigen remains unidentified. The study excluded patients with uncontrolled infection, other autoimmune disease, pregnancy or lactation. TCR beta CDR3 region amplification was performed from RNA transcripts. The HTBI set primed first-round TCR CDR3 RT-PCR. TCRdb reprocessed the multiplex PCR reads via MiXCR and lists one record per CDR3 protein. The sample has over 200,000 distinct CDR3 sequences; about 17% are singletons. The sample comes from a study of T cells in Graves' hyperthyroidism and ophthalmopathy. V was cut by 2 bases and J by 5 bases, with 13 bases left in between. This CDR3 region has 13 residues. Germline CDR1 GTSNPN, CDR2 SVGIG (reference sequence). Regarding the study as a whole: The model predicted ophthalmopathy a median around 6.5 months before onset. In the analysis, a 13 V-J model separated ophthalmopathy from stable hyperthyroidism. Among clonotypes expanded in thyroid above 0.001, most were also found in blood.

The V gene is TRBV30, the J gene TRBJ2-7, with D maybe TRBD1 (6 bases). The sequence was obtained from a man aged 35-49 years with Graves' hyperthyroidism. The sequenced material came from blood. This CDR3 is CAWSLGRGDEQYF. The CDR3 bases are TGTGCCTGGAGTCTAGGCAGGGGAGACGAGCAGTACTTC.